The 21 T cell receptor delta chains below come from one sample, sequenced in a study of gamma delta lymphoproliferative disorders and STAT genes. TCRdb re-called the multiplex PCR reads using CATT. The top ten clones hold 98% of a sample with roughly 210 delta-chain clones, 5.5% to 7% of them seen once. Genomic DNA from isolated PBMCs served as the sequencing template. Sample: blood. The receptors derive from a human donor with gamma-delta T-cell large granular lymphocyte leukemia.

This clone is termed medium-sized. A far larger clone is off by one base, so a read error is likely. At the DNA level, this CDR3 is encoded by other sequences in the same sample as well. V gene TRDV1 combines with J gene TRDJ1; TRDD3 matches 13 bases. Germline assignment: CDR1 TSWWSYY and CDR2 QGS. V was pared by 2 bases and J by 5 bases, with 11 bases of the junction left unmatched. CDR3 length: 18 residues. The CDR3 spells CALGEAPLGDTHSDKLIF. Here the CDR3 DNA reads TGTGCTCTTGGGGAAGCCCCACTGGGGGATACGCATTCTGATAAACTCATCTTT.

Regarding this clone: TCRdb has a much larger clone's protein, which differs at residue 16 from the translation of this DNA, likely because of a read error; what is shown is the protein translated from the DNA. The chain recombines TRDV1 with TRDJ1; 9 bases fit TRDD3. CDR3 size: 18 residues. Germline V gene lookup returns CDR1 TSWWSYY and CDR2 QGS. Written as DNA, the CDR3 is TGTGCTCTTGGGGAACGGGGGCTCCTACGCGGGGGATACCCTAAATTCATCTTT. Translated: CALGERGLLRGGYPKFIF.

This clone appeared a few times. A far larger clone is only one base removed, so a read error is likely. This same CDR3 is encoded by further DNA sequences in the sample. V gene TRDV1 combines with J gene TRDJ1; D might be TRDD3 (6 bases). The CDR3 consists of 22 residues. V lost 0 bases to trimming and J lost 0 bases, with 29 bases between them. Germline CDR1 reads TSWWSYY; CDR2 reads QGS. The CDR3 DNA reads TGTGCTCTTGGGGAACTGGCTCCCACAGTGAATCACTGGGAAACTTACACCGATAAACTCATCTTT. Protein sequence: CALGELAPTVNHWETYTDKLIF.

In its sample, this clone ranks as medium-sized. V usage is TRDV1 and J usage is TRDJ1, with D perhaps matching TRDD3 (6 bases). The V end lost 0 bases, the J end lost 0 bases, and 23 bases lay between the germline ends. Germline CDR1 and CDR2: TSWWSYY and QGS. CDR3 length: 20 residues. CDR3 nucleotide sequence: TGTGCTCTTGGGGAACTAGGAGTAGGCCCTGGGGCCCTCTACACCGATAAACTCATCTTT. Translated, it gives CALGELGVGPGALYTDKLIF.

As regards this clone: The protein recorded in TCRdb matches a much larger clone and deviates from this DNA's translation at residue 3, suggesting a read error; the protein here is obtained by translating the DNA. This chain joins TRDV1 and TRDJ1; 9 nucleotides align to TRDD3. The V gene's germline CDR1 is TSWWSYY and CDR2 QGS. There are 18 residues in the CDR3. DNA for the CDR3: TGTGCTTTTGGGGAACGGGGGCTCCTACGCGGGGGATACCCTAAACTCATCTTT. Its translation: CAFGERGLLRGGYPKLIF.

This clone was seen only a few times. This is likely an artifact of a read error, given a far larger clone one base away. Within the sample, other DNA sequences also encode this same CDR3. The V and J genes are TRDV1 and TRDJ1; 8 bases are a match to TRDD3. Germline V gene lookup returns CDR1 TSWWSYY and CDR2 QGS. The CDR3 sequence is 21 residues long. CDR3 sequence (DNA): TGTGCTCTTGGGGAAACTCCTAGTTGGTGGGGGATTGACGGCTGGGCCGATAAACTTATCTTT. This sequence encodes CALGETPSWWGIDGWADKLIF.

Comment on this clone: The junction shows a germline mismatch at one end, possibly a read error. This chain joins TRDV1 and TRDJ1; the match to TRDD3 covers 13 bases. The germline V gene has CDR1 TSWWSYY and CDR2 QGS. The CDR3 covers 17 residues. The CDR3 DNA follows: TGCTCTGGGGAAGCCCCACTGGGGGATACGCATTCCGATAAACTCATCTTT. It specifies CSGEAPLGDTHSDKLIF.

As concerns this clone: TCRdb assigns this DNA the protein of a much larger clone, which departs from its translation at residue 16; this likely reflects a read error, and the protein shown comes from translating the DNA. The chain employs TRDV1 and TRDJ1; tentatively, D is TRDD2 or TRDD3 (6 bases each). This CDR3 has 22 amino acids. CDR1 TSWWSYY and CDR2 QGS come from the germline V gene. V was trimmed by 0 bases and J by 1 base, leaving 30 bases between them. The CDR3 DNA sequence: TGTGCTCTTGGGGAACTGGCTCCTACAGTGAATCACTGGGAAACTTTCACCGATAAACTCATCTTT. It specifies CALGELAPTVNHWETFTDKLIF.

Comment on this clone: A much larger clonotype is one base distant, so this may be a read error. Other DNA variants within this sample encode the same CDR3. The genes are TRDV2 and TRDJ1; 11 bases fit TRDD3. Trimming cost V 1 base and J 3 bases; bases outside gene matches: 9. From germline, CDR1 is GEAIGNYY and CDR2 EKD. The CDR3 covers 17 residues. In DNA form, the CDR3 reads TGTGCCTGTGACACTCTGCGACTGGGGGATAAATCCGATAAACTCATCTTT. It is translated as CACDTLRLGDKSDKLIF.

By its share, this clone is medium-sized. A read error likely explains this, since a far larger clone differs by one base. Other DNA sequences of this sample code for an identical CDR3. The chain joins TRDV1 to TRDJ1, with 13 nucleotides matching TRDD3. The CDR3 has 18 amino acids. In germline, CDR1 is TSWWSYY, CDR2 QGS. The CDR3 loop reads CALGEAPLGDTHSDKLIF. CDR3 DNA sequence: TGCGCTCTTGGGGAAGCCCCACTGGGGGATACGCATTCCGATAAACTCATCTTT.

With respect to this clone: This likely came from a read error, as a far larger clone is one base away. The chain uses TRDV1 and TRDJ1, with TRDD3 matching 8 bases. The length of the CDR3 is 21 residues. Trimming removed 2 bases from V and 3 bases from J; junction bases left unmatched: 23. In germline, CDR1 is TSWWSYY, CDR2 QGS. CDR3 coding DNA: TGTGCTCTTGGGGAAACTCCTAGTTGGTGGGGGATTGGCGGCTGGGCCGATAAACTCATCTTT. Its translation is CALGETPSWWGIGGWADKLIF.

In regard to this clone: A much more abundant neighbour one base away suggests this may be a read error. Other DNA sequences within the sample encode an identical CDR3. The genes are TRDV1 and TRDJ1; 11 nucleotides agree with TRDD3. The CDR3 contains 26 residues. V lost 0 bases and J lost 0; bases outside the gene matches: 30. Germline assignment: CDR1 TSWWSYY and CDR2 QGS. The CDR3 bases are TGTGCTCTTGGGGAACTTGGCCTCCTCTTTCCTAGCCATAGTCGTGGGGGATACGGAAACACCGATAAACTCATCTTT. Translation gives CALGELGLLFPSHSRGGYGNTDKLIF.

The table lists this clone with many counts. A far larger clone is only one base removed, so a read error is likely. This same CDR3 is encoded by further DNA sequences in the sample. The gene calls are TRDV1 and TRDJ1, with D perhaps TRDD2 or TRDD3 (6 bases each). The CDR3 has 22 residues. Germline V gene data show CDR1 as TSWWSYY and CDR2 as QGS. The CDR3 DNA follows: TGTGCCCTTGGGGAACTGGCTCCTACAGTGAATCACTGGGAAACTTACACCGATAAACTCATCTTT. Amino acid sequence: CALGELAPTVNHWETYTDKLIF.

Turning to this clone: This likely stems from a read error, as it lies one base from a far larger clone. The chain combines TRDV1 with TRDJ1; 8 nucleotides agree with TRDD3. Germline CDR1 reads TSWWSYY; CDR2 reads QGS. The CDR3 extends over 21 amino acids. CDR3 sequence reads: CALGETPSWWGIDGWADELIF. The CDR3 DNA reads TGTGCTCTTGGGGAAACTCCTAGTTGGTGGGGGATTGACGGCTGGGCCGATGAACTCATCTTT.

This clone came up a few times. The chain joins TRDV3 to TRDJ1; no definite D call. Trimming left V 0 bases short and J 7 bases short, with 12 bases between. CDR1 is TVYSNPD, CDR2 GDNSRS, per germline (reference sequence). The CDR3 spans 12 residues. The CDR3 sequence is CAFRFQPLKLIF. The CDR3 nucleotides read TGTGCCTTTAGGTTCCAGCCACTTAAACTCATCTTT.

Here the CDR3 reads CALGEPIAFLALWGSHTDKLIF. The CDR3 DNA follows: TGTGCTCTTGGGGAACCGATAGCCTTCCTAGCCCTCTGGGGCAGTCACACCGATAAACTCATCTTT. The rearrangement uses TRDV1 and TRDJ1, with 8 bases identical to TRDD2. Germline loops: CDR1 TSWWSYY, CDR2 QGS. This CDR3 comprises 22 residues. Trimming cost V 1 base and J 0 bases; bases outside gene matches: 22.

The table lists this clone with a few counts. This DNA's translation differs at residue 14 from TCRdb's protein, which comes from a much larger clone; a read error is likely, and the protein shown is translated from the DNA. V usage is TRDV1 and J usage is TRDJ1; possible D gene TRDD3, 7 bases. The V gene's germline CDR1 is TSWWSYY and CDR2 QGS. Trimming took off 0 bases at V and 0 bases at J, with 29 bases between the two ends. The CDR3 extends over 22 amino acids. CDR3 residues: CALGELAPTVNHWGTYTDKLIF. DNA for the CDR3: TGTGCTCTTGGGGAACTGGCTCCTACAGTGAATCACTGGGGAACTTACACCGATAAACTCATCTTT.

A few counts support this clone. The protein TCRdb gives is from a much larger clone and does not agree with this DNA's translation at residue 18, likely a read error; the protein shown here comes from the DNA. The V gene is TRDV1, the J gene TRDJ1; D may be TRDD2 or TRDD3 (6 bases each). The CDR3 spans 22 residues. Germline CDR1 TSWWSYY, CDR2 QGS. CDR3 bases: TGTGCTCTTGGGGAACTGGCTCCTACAGTGAATCACTGGGAAACTTACACCGGTAAACTCATCTTT. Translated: CALGELAPTVNHWETYTGKLIF.

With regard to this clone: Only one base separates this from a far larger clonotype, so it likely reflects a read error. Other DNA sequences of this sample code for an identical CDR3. CDR3 sequence (DNA): TGTGCTCTTGGAGAACTGGCTCCTACAGTGAATCACTGGGAAACTTACACCGATAAACTCATCTTT. Translation: CALGELAPTVNHWETYTDKLIF. This chain links TRDV1 with TRDJ1; D tentatively reads TRDD2 or TRDD3 (6 bases each). The CDR3 totals 22 residues. In germline, CDR1 is TSWWSYY, CDR2 QGS.

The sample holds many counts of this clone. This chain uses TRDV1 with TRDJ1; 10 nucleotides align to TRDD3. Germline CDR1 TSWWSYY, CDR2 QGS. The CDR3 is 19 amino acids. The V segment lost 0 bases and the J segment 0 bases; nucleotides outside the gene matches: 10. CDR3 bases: TGTGCTCTTGGGGAACTCGAGGAGGGGGATACGCCATACACCGATAAACTCATCTTT. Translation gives CALGELEEGDTPYTDKLIF.

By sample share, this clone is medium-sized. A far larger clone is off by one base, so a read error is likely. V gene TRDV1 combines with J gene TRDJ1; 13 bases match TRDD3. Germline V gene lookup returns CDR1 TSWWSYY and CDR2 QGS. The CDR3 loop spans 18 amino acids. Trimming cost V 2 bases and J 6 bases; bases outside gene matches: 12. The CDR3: CALGEAPLGDTHSNKLIF. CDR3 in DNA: TGTGCTCTTGGGGAAGCCCCACTGGGGGATACGCATTCCAATAAACTCATCTTT.